One T cell receptor beta chain is described in this entry. Its antigen is as yet unknown. The CDR3 is made up of 13 amino acids. Germline-derived CDR1 and CDR2 are SNHLY and FYNNEI. V was shortened by 0 bases and J by 6 bases, with 6 bases between the two germline ends. These data belong to a study of cytomegalovirus exposure and HLA in healthy donors. The study ran its PCR with 60 Vbeta and 13 Jbeta primers. Generated by immunoSEQ multiplex PCR, the TCRdb table keeps only in-frame clones and is missing some. This table holds around 120,000 clones, over 60% found once. Regarding the study as a whole: Versus the approximately 720-donor mean, an Asian-associated ancestry cluster reportedly showed fewer N-insertions in a later analysis.

Sequences were obtained from PBMCs. V and J are TRBV2 and TRBJ1-5; no reliable D call. The sequence derives from a middle-aged woman in good health and CMV-seropositive. The DNA of the CDR3 is TGTGCCAGCAGTGAAGCGCCGGGTCAGCCCCAGCATTTT. Its protein product is CASSEAPGQPQHF.